Each of the 16 T cell receptor beta chains below was sequenced from the same sample in a study of low-dose radiotherapy and immunotherapy resistance in tumors. Documented time point: after trial treatment. Noted treatment: LDRT plus nivolumab, ipilimumab, low-dose cyclophosphamide and aspirin (RACIN trial). First-strand cDNA used TRAV- and TRBV-specific primers, covering alpha and beta chains. The TCRs were subjected to amplification over around 18 PCR cycles employing a constant-region primer in conjunction with a V-primer adapter. TCRdb analysed the reads with MiXCR anew, one entry per CDR3 protein. The sample consists of some 40,000 distinct CDR3 sequences, less than 25% of them appearing once. Sequences were derived from PBMCs, sampled after low-dose radiotherapy plus immunotherapy. Receptor source: a female donor with ovarian cancer.

This clonotype is classed as medium-sized. V gene TRBV7-9 combines with J gene TRBJ2-7; D remains ambiguous. The CDR3 spans 14 residues. Germline V lookup: CDR1 SEHNR, CDR2 FQNEAQ (reference sequence). V was clipped by 4 bases and J by 2 bases, with 12 bases between them. The CDR3 loop is CASSSPVGTYEQYF. Written as DNA, the CDR3 is TGTGCCAGCAGCTCCCCAGTGGGGACCTACGAGCAGTACTTC.

This clonotype ranks as medium-sized. V and J are TRBV5-1 and TRBJ1-2, with D perhaps matching TRBD1 (5 bases). Germline CDR1 SGHRS, CDR2 YFSETQ. The CDR3 length is 14 residues. V was shortened by 4 bases and J by 8 bases, with 18 bases between the two germline ends. CDR3 in amino acids: CASSPQPGAEGYTF. The DNA for the CDR3 is TGCGCCAGCAGCCCGCAACCCGGGGCGGAGGGCTACACCTTC. Together with reference TRBV5-1 and TRBJ1-2, the CDR3 gives the full variable domain: KAGVTQTPRYLIKTRGQQVTLSCSPISGHRSVSWYQQTPGQGLQFLFEYFSETQRNKGNFPGRFSGRQFSNSRSEMNVSTLELGDSALYLCASSPQPGAEGYTFGSGTRLTVV.

The CDR3 DNA sequence: TGTGCCAGCTCACCTCGGGACCCCGAGGGCGAGCAGTACTTC. It specifies CASSPRDPEGEQYF. The gene calls are TRBV18 and TRBJ2-7; perhaps D is TRBD1 or TRBD2 (5 bases each). Germline loops: CDR1 KGHSH, CDR2 LQKENI. The V end lost 3 bases, the J end lost 6 bases, and 15 bases lay between the germline ends. The CDR3 sequence is 14 residues long.

This clonotype was counted between two and nine times. The rearrangement uses TRBV28 and TRBJ1-4; unclear D gene. V was clipped by 4 bases and J by 0 bases, with 9 bases between them. Germline V gives CDR1 MDHEN, CDR2 SYDVKM. The CDR3 runs 15 residues. The DNA for the CDR3 is TGTGCCAGCAGTTATTCCTTTGCAACTAATGAAAAACTGTTTTTT. Translating gives CASSYSFATNEKLFF.

Notes on this clonotype: A far more abundant clone sits one base away, making this likely a read error. This chain uses TRBV28 with TRBJ2-7; 7 bases fit TRBD2. V was pared by 6 bases and J by 7 bases, with 21 bases of the junction left unmatched. Germline V lookup: CDR1 MDHEN, CDR2 SYDVKM. CDR3 length: 17 residues. CDR3 coding DNA: TGTGCCAGCAGGCCACGACGCGGACTACCGGGGGGAGATGAGCAGTACTTC. Its protein product is CASRPRRGLPGGDEQYF.

This clonotype was detected ten times or more. V gene TRBV12-3 or TRBV12-4 combines with J gene TRBJ2-2, with TRBD1 identical over 12 bases. The junction had 10 bases not matched to a gene; V was cut back by 6 bases and J by 8 bases. The CDR3 is made up of 16 amino acids. The CDR3 DNA reads as TGTGCCAGCAGCTGGGGACAGGGGGCAATTTCGGGGGAGCTGTTTTTT. The encoded protein is CASSWGQGAISGELFF.

This clonotype was observed a few times. The V and J genes are TRBV5-1 and TRBJ1-1; D is unclear. CDR1 is SGHRS, CDR2 YFSETQ, per germline. V lost 0 bases and J lost 2, with 8 bases in between. This CDR3 region has 14 residues. The CDR3 coding sequence is TGCGCCAGCAGCTTGGCGGTCCGTAACACTGAAGCTTTCTTT. Translated, it gives CASSLAVRNTEAFF.

Comment on this clonotype: With a far larger clone one base away, a read error is the likely cause. The chain carries TRBV29-1 and TRBJ2-4, with 11 bases lining up with TRBD2. The J segment lost 13 bases and the V segment lost 5 bases, leaving 16 bases of the junction unmatched. The CDR3 covers 15 residues. Germline V gene lookup returns CDR1 SQVTM and CDR2 ANQGSEA. The CDR3 region has the DNA TGCAGCGTTCCTAGCGGGGGGAGCTCCTACAATGAGCAGTACTTC. It yields the protein CSVPSGGSSYNEQYF. Using reference TRBV29-1 and TRBJ2-4 for the parts outside the CDR3, the full variable domain is SAVISQKPSRDICQRGTSLTIQCQVDSQVTMMFWYRQQPGQSLTLIATANQGSEATYESGFVIDKFPISRPNLTFSTLTVSNMSPEDSSIYLCSVPSGGSSYNEQYFGAGTRLSVL.

This clonotype was seen many times. The chain couples TRBV5-1 to TRBJ1-4, with a tentative D call TRBD1 (5 bases). The V and J ends lost 0 bases and 10 bases respectively, with 10 bases between them. The germline gives CDR1 SGHRS, CDR2 YFSETQ. The CDR3 consists of 13 residues. CDR3 DNA sequence: TGCGCCAGCAGCTTGGCTCAGGGAAGAAAACTGTTTTTT. Protein: CASSLAQGRKLFF.

This clonotype was observed many times. The chain combines TRBV29-1 with TRBJ1-1, with D unclear. This CDR3 contains 13 residues. V lost 3 bases to trimming and J lost 0 bases, with 8 bases between them. Germline assignment: CDR1 SQVTM and CDR2 ANQGSEA. CDR3 protein: CSVEGRLNTEAFF. DNA of the CDR3: TGCAGCGTTGAGGGCAGGTTGAACACTGAAGCTTTCTTT.

Ten or more counts support this clonotype. This chain joins TRBV6-2 or TRBV6-3 and TRBJ2-3; D ambiguous. The CDR3 contains 14 residues. The ends were cut back, 7 bases at V and 0 bases at J, with 11 bases in the middle. Germline CDR1 is MNHEY and CDR2 is SVGEGT. This CDR3 reads CASTLHGSTDTQYF. The CDR3 DNA is TGTGCCAGCACCCTGCACGGTAGCACAGATACGCAGTATTTT.

This clonotype was observed at least ten times. The chain uses TRBV19 and TRBJ1-5; maybe TRBD1 (5 bases). Germline lookup yields CDR1 LNHDA and CDR2 SQIVND (reference sequence). The CDR3 has 13 residues. V lost 6 bases and J lost 7, with 13 bases in between. CDR3 nucleotide sequence: TGTGCCAGTAGGATCCCGGGGCGGCAGCCCCAGCATTTT. Protein product: CASRIPGRQPQHF.

Turning to this clonotype: Its ends do not fully match the called genes, so a read error is possible. This chain uses TRBV19 with TRBJ1-5, with TRBD1 matching over 9 bases. The CDR3 loop spans 15 amino acids. Germline CDR1 and CDR2: LNHDA and SQIVND (reference sequence). The CDR3 spells CASTPSDRGGQAQHF. CDR3 nucleotide sequence: TGTGCCAGTACCCCATCGGACAGGGGTGGTCAGGCCCAGCATTTT.

This clonotype was seen at least ten times. This sequence joins TRBV9 and TRBJ2-5; D not certain. This CDR3 has 12 amino acids. The V gene's germline CDR1 is SGDLS and CDR2 YYNGEE. Trimming shortened V by 4 bases and J by 5 bases, and 9 bases separated the two germline ends. In nucleotides, the CDR3 is TGTGCCAGCAGCACCGAAGGCGAGACCCAGTACTTC. It yields the protein CASSTEGETQYF.

This clonotype showed up many times. V is TRBV29-1 and J is TRBJ2-5; 8 bases fit TRBD1. CDR3 length: 15 residues. The germline gives CDR1 SQVTM, CDR2 ANQGSEA. The ends lost 1 base at V and 5 bases at J; junction bases unmatched: 9. The CDR3 reads CSVEGEGRGLETQYF. In DNA form, the CDR3 reads TGCAGCGTTGAAGGCGAGGGCAGGGGGCTTGAGACCCAGTACTTC.

The V gene is TRBV29-1, the J gene TRBJ1-1; D possibly corresponds to TRBD1 (5 bases). Trimming took 7 bases from V and 4 from J, leaving 16 bases between them. Germline CDR1 and CDR2: SQVTM and ANQGSEA. CDR3 length: 13 residues. CDR3 nucleotide sequence: TGCAGCGCCTGGTCCCCTGGGGGCACTGAAGCTTTCTTT. Its translation: CSAWSPGGTEAFF.